The T cell receptor (beta chain) under discussion was sequenced for a study of cytomegalovirus exposure and HLA in healthy donors. The PCR employed 60 Vbeta primers together with 13 Jbeta primers. Methods used by the authors: In a later analysis, around 11 million of 75 million to 85 million unique beta chains occurred in at least two donors. Assay: immunoSEQ multiplex PCR; the TCRdb copy retains only in-frame clones and omits some. Clonal size and the V and J genes are those of that table, whereas D and trimming came from the DNA. The table lists some 140,000 clones, approximately 90% of them singletons. Study findings and constraints: Investigators reported around 150 TCR beta chains as tied to cytomegalovirus.

Looked up from germline, CDR1 is SGHDT and CDR2 is YYEEEE. This CDR3 contains 16 residues. Details on this clone: As yet, its antigen is unknown.

The sequence was collected from a woman in her 30s in good health and CMV-seronegative. The chain combines TRBV5-6 with TRBJ2-5; 10 bases agree with TRBD2. The J call is uncertain, as TRBJ2-7 better fits the DNA end. The sample taken for sequencing was PBMCs. CDR3 nucleotides: TGTGCCAGCAGCGCGCAGGGAGCGGGGGGGAAGAACGAGCAGTACTTC. It codes for CASSAQGAGGKNEQYF.